This entry features one T cell receptor beta chain sequence. Its specificity is not known. Germline assignment: CDR1 GTSNPN and CDR2 SVGIG (reference sequence). Trimming removed 5 bases at V and 4 bases at J, with 14 bases between. This CDR3 spans 14 amino acids. The data derive from a study of CD8+ T cells in alopecia areata. For the study at large: Administration of oral tofacitinib to treated patients was at 5 to 10 mg twice daily.

Findings and limits, study-wide: Alopecia totalis/universalis scalp especially showed more expanded CD8+ clones than normal scalp. Normal skin contains resident alphabeta T cells, and these are also sequenced in scalp samples. Researchers reported that TCR sharing among patients proved less clear than in mice, possibly HLA-linked.

Treatment given: oral pan-JAK inhibitor, 5-10 mg twice daily. Extraction and reverse transcription of RNA yielded cDNA as the sequencing template. Assay used: immunoSEQ multiplex PCR; TCRdb lists only in-frame clones, some missing. The data hold a few hundred thousand clones, with around two fifths observed a single time. The sequence was obtained from a human donor with alopecia areata. Source: CD4+ T cells sorted from blood, taken at approximately week 30, from a patient treated with tofacitinib. The chain couples TRBV30 to TRBJ2-2, with D possibly being TRBD2 (5 bases). The CDR3 DNA reads as TGTGCCTGGTGGCGGCGGGTTGGCACCGGGGAGCTGTTTTTT. The encoded protein is CAWWRRVGTGELFF.